The TCR beta chain under discussion was sequenced for a study of blood T cell repertoires in COVID-19. The wider study: Specimens from acute and convalescent COVID-19 originated in the United States, Italy and Spain.

Sequencing was performed with immunoSEQ multiplex PCR; in TCRdb, only in-frame clones are kept and a portion is missing. The sample lists over 85,000 clones, approximately 68% occurring once. Germline V CDR1 and CDR2: SNHLY, FYNNEI. Trimming cost V 6 bases and J 0 bases, with 12 bases left between them. The CDR3 spans 14 residues. Material: peripheral blood. V gene TRBV2 combines with J gene TRBJ2-7, with D possibly TRBD1 on 6 matching bases. The TCR originated in a woman in her sixties with acute or convalescent COVID-19. CDR3: CASRRTESSYEQYF. The CDR3 DNA follows: TGTGCCAGCAGACGGACAGAAAGCTCCTACGAGCAGTACTTC.